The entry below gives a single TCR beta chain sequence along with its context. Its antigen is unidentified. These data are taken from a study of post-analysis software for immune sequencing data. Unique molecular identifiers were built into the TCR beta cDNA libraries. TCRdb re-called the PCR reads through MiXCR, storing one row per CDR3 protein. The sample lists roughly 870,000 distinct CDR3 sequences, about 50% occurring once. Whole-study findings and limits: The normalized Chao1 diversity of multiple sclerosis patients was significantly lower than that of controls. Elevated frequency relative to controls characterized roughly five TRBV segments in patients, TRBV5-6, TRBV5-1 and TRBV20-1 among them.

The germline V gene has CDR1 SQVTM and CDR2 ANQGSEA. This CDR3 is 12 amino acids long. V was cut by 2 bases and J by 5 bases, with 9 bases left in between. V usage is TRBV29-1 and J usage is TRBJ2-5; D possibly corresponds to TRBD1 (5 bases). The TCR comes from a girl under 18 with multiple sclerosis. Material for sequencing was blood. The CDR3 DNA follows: TGCAGCGTTGAACAGGGAAGGGAGACCCAGTACTTC. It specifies CSVEQGRETQYF.